A selection of T cell receptor beta chains follows, all from one sample in a study of T cell responses to AZD1222 COVID-19 vaccine. Repertoires were generated with immunoSEQ multiplex PCR, while TCRdb's copy carries only in-frame clones and drops some. This table holds 140,000 to 150,000 clones, 75% to 90% found once. The specimen comprised peripheral blood, sampled on day 0 of MenACWY control vaccination. All receptors come from an adult in good health. The CDR3 runs from the conserved cysteine through the conserved F or W. D genes are given only for firm matches. Rows give clone size only sometimes, using once, few, many, or a class for an expanded clone.

TRBV7-8	TRBJ2-5	.	.	CASSLVGAMRPGQETQYF	TGTGCCAGCAGCTTAGTGGGGGCGATGCGGCCAGGCCAAGAGACCCAGTACTTC
TRBV10-1	TRBJ2-2	once	TRBD1	CASRSGQGDTGELFF	TGCGCCAGCAGATCGGGACAGGGGGACACCGGGGAGCTGTTTTTT
TRBV3-1/TRBV3-2	TRBJ1-4	.	.	CASSQDWDLRKEKLFF	TGTGCCAGCAGCCAAGATTGGGACCTTCGGAAAGAAAAACTGTTTTTT
TRBV7-7	TRBJ2-5	.	.	CASSLGVGETQYF	TGTGCCAGCAGCTTAGGGGTTGGGGAGACCCAGTACTTC
TRBV28	TRBJ2-7	many	TRBD1	CATTGTVSYEQYF	TGTGCCACCACCGGGACAGTCTCCTACGAGCAGTACTTC
TRBV5-1	TRBJ1-1	.	.	CASSSHGTEAFF	TGCGCCAGCTCTTCGCATGGGACTGAAGCTTTCTTT
TRBV28	TRBJ2-1	.	.	CASSRGTREQFF	TGTGCCAGCAGTCGAGGGACGCGCGAGCAGTTCTTC
TRBV3-1/TRBV3-2	TRBJ1-5	.	TRBD1	CASSQDTRGTGRNQPQHF	TGTGCCAGCAGCCAAGATACAAGAGGGACAGGGAGAAATCAGCCCCAGCATTTT
TRBV5-6	TRBJ1-1	once	.	CATYPRGNTEAFF	TGTGCCACCTATCCCCGGGGGAACACTGAAGCTTTCTTT
TRBV6-6	TRBJ2-1	.	TRBD2	CASRPGRGGNEQFF	TGTGCCAGCCGACCGGGGCGGGGGGGCAATGAGCAGTTCTTC
TRBV12-3/TRBV12-4	TRBJ1-1	.	.	CASRGRNTEAFF	TGTGCCAGCAGGGGAAGGAACACTGAAGCTTTCTTT
TRBV7-9	TRBJ1-5	.	TRBD1	CASSVGTGPNQPQHF	TGTGCCAGCAGCGTCGGGACAGGGCCGAATCAGCCCCAGCATTTT
TRBV5-4	TRBJ1-2	.	.	CASSPDYYGYTF	TGTGCCAGCAGCCCCGACTACTATGGCTACACCTTC
TRBV7-9	TRBJ2-3	.	TRBD2	CASSFTQTSGVTDTQYF	TGTGCCAGCAGCTTTACTCAGACTAGCGGGGTCACAGATACGCAGTATTTT
TRBV5-5	TRBJ1-6	.	.	CASSPGTLKSTLHF	TGTGCCAGCAGTCCGGGGACCCTAAAAAGCACCCTCCACTTT
TRBV9	TRBJ1-3	.	.	CASSAKGGTGNTIYF	TGTGCCAGCAGCGCGAAGGGGGGAACTGGAAACACCATATATTTT
TRBV2	TRBJ1-5	.	.	CASSQGVQPQHF	TGTGCCAGCAGTCAAGGGGTTCAGCCCCAGCATTTT
TRBV5-4	TRBJ1-2	.	.	CASSSGANRQGYGYTF	TGTGCCAGCAGCTCGGGGGCAAACCGCCAGGGCTATGGCTACACCTTC
TRBV4-1	TRBJ2-1	.	.	CASSHQAVDNEQFF	TGCGCCAGCAGCCACCAGGCCGTTGACAATGAGCAGTTCTTC
TRBV7-3	TRBJ2-1	.	.	CASSQQGGLFVGYNEQFF	TGTGCCAGCAGCCAACAGGGCGGGCTTTTCGTTGGGTACAATGAGCAGTTCTTC
TRBV29-1	TRBJ2-2	.	TRBD1	CSVQTGTTGELFF	TGCAGCGTTCAGACAGGGACCACCGGGGAGCTGTTTTTT
TRBV3-1/TRBV3-2	TRBJ2-3	once	.	CASSQVPDTQYF	TGTGCCAGCAGCCAAGTCCCAGATACGCAGTATTTT
TRBV5-1	TRBJ1-1	few	.	CASSLAGRGGEAFF	TGCGCCAGCAGCTTGGCAGGTAGGGGCGGTGAAGCTTTCTTT
TRBV6-4	TRBJ1-2	.	TRBD1	CASSAVSGTGGPNYGYTF	TGTGCCAGCAGTGCAGTATCCGGGACAGGGGGACCCAACTATGGCTACACCTTC
TRBV10-3	TRBJ1-2	.	.	CATETGDRLYGYTF	TGTGCCACCGAAACGGGGGACCGTCTCTATGGCTACACCTTC
TRBV7-8	TRBJ2-1	.	.	CASSLGGVSSYNEQFF	TGTGCCAGCAGCTTAGGCGGGGTGAGCTCCTACAATGAGCAGTTCTTC
TRBV19	TRBJ1-1	.	.	CASSGQSNTEAFF	TGTGCCAGTAGTGGGCAGTCGAACACTGAAGCTTTCTTT
TRBV18	TRBJ1-1	.	TRBD1	CASSPRQGDGTEAFF	TGTGCCAGCTCACCACGACAGGGAGATGGCACTGAAGCTTTCTTT
TRBV5-1	TRBJ1-2	.	.	CASSLRTVGYGYTF	TGCGCCAGCAGCTTGAGGACAGTTGGCTATGGCTACACCTTC
TRBV6-6	TRBJ1-6	.	.	CASSYNLGPYNSPLHF	TGTGCCAGCAGTTATAATTTAGGGCCCTATAATTCACCCCTCCACTTT
TRBV5-4	TRBJ1-1	few	.	CASSSQDTEAFF	TGTGCCAGCAGCTCTCAGGACACTGAAGCTTTCTTT
TRBV19	TRBJ1-5	.	.	CASRARVGNQPQHF	TGTGCCAGTAGAGCAAGGGTTGGCAATCAGCCCCAGCATTTT
TRBV3-1/TRBV3-2	TRBJ1-5	.	.	CASSQGSNQPQHF	TGTGCCAGCAGCCAAGGCAGCAATCAGCCCCAGCATTTT
TRBV2	TRBJ1-2	.	.	CASSAHSPPGPHYGYTF	TGTGCCAGCAGTGCCCATTCCCCCCCGGGGCCCCACTATGGCTACACCTTC
TRBV6-5	TRBJ1-2	.	.	CASSRTDAYGYTF	TGTGCCAGCAGTCGGACGGACGCCTATGGCTACACCTTC
TRBV2	TRBJ2-5	.	.	CASSEGLVGTQYF	TGTGCCAGCAGTGAAGGACTCGTGGGGACCCAGTACTTC
TRBV10-1	TRBJ1-6	.	.	CASSESREGSSPLHF	TGCGCCAGCAGTGAGTCGCGGGAGGGGAGTTCACCCCTCCACTTT
TRBV24-1	TRBJ1-2	.	TRBD1	CATSDKNRGRNGYTF	TGTGCCACCAGTGATAAAAACAGGGGTCGGAATGGCTACACCTTC
TRBV6-1	TRBJ1-4	.	.	CASSGYLGLTNEKLFF	TGTGCCAGCAGTGGTTACTTAGGCTTAACTAATGAAAAACTGTTTTTT
TRBV5-4	TRBJ2-3	.	TRBD2	CASSLDLAGLTDTQYF	TGTGCCAGCAGCTTGGACCTAGCGGGGCTCACAGATACGCAGTATTTT
TRBV6-5	TRBJ1-2	.	TRBD1	CASSFGTGSYGYTF	TGTGCCAGCAGTTTTGGGACAGGGAGTTATGGCTACACCTTC
TRBV7-6	TRBJ2-1	.	.	CASSLGGLASYNEQFF	TGTGCCAGCAGCTTAGGGGGGCTAGCTAGCTACAATGAGCAGTTCTTC
TRBV3-1/TRBV3-2	TRBJ2-7	.	.	CASSHGAYEQYF	TGTGCCAGCAGCCACGGGGCCTACGAGCAGTACTTC
TRBV29-1	TRBJ1-1	few	.	CSVRGTVNTEAFF	TGCAGCGTTAGAGGGACGGTGAACACTGAAGCTTTCTTT
TRBV9	TRBJ2-2	once	.	CASSVEGHLLTGELFF	TGTGCCAGCAGCGTAGAAGGGCACCTTCTCACCGGGGAGCTGTTTTTT
TRBV3-1/TRBV3-2	TRBJ2-2	.	TRBD1	CASLGGQGSSGELFF	TGTGCCAGCTTGGGAGGACAGGGAAGTTCCGGGGAGCTGTTTTTT
TRBV7-8	TRBJ2-5	.	.	CASTRSELVGETQYF	TGTGCCAGCACCCGGTCTGAATTGGTTGGGGAGACCCAGTACTTC
TRBV10-1	TRBJ2-5	.	.	CASRRGLSQETQYF	TGCGCCAGCAGGAGGGGGTTATCCCAAGAGACCCAGTACTTC
TRBV5-1	TRBJ1-4	.	.	CASSRTGTPNEKLFF	TGCGCCAGCAGCCGAACAGGAACTCCAAACGAAAAACTGTTTTTT
TRBV3-1/TRBV3-2	TRBJ1-5	few	.	CASSPGGVRGQPQHF	TGTGCCAGCAGCCCTGGGGGGGTGCGGGGGCAGCCCCAGCATTTT